This T cell receptor (beta chain) was identified in a study of blood T cell repertoires in COVID-19 (dated by TCRdb to about 2020). For the study in its entirety: Samples from collaborators originated in the United States, Italy and Spain and spanned both the acute and convalescent phases of COVID-19. Samples were obtained from the ongoing ImmuneRACE study (first 160 participants) and from 1,000 to 1,500 subjects provided by 6 global collaborators. The material from the prospective study consisted of cDNA or gDNA derived from T cells, B-cell-depleted T cells, or PBMCs. Sample metadata almost always included a de-identified subject ID, COVID-19 status, age in years and sex. Subjects who had been exposed to COVID-19, were actively infected with it, or had recovered from it provided the deeply sampled blood TCRbeta repertoires that made up the dataset. The repertoires were released in a freely available public database meant as a resource for research on the immune response to SARS-CoV-2. Where available, HLA class I and class II types were taken from metadata supplied by the sample provider and were not determined by assay-based typing.

TCRbeta CDR3 regions were amplified from genomic DNA by means of the immunoSEQ Assay, a bias-controlled multiplex PCR. On the study's bioinformatics: Within the assay, amplification of reference gene primers was used to estimate how many nucleated cells each sample contained. Sequence reads were collapsed and filtered to measure the absolute abundance of every unique TCRbeta CDR3 rearrangement. Productive Simpson clonality was computed per sample as the square root of Simpson's diversity index over productive rearrangements. TCRdb mirrors the immuneACCESS table, restricted to in-frame sequences. Some clones are absent from its copies; in checked studies, under half trace to an unresolved V gene, and the reason for the others is unknown. From that table come the V and J calls and clone size; the DNA was used to work out D and trimming. For this sample there are a few hundred thousand clones; approximately 83% appear just once. Together, the top ten hold approximately 11% of the sample.

Each collaborating institution followed its own protocols to collect whole blood in K2EDTA tubes. For TCRbeta analysis, collaborators shipped samples as frozen whole blood, isolated PBMCs, or DNA extracted from either of those sample types. The cysteine opens and the phenylalanine closes a CDR3 of 14 amino acids. The entry retains the CDR3 DNA only, 42 bases that are in frame from base 1. CDR1 and CDR2 (MNHEY, SVGAGI) derive from the germline V gene. V and J lose 2 bases and 10 bases, and a span of 12 bases separates them. The table lists this clone with a count of one. This clone's antigen is unknown. The record has no base qualities; no much larger clone is one base away. Study-level results and caveats: The amount of clinical and demographic metadata varied by source and participant and was provided uncurated.

This sequence uses TRBV6-5 and TRBJ1-6, and the D gene may be TRBD1, 5 bases matching. Sequenced input: peripheral blood. This sequence originates from a woman aged 70 to 79 with acute or convalescent COVID-19. The CDR3 protein: CASSYRAGHSPLHF. The nucleotides are TGTGCCAGCAGTTACAGAGCAGGGCACTCACCCCTCCACTTT.